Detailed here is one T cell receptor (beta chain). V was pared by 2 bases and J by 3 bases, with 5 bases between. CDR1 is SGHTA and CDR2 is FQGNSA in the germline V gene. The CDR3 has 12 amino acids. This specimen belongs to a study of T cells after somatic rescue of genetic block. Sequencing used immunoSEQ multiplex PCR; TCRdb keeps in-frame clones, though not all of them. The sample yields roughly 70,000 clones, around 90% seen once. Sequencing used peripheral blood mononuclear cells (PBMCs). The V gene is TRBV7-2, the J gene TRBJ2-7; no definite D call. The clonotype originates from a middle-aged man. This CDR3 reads CASSLNGYEQYF. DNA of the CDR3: TGTGCCAGCAGCTTAAATGGCTACGAGCAGTACTTC.